These T cell receptor beta chains were read from a single sample in a study of tumor and adjacent non-tumor tissue in lung cancer. TCRdb ran MiXCR on the multiplex PCR reads and lists one entry per CDR3 protein. Of over 130,000 distinct CDR3 sequences in the sample, approximately 66% were seen once. Sequencing was done on a sample of lung tumor tissue. These receptors originate from a man between 60 and 70 years old with small cell lung cancer. Both conserved end residues are part of each CDR3. Each record gives: V gene, J gene, clone size, D gene, CDR3 length, CDR3 protein, CDR3 DNA. The D gene is left open where the match is weak. The size field is filled for only some rows; it gives once, few, many or a size class.

TRBV20-1	TRBJ2-7	few	TRBD1	13	CSADRDRDNEQYF	TGCAGTGCGGACCGGGACAGGGACAACGAGCAGTACTTC
TRBV6-6	TRBJ2-1	.	.	17	CASSFPGQRATGNKQFF	TGTGCCAGCAGTTTCCCGGGACAACGCGCCACGGGCAATAAGCAGTTCTTC
TRBV4-2	TRBJ2-2	.	TRBD2	15	CASKLAGDDDGGMFF	TGTGCCAGCAAACTAGCGGGAGATGATGATGGGGGGATGTTTTTT
TRBV20-1	TRBJ2-3	.	TRBD2	14	CSDRRTSHMDTQYF	TGCAGTGATAGAAGGACTAGTCACATGGATACGCAGTATTTT
TRBV6-5	TRBJ2-7	.	.	15	CASSYSFGQVHEQYF	TGTGCTAGCAGTTACTCGTTTGGCCAAGTCCACGAGCAGTACTTC
TRBV20-1	TRBJ2-3	.	TRBD2	13	CCARLASADAQYF	TGCTGTGCTAGACTAGCAAGCGCAGATGCGCAGTATTTT
TRBV11-2	TRBJ2-1	.	.	13	CTSSLSWEDEQFF	TGTACCAGCAGCTTAAGTTGGGAGGATGAGCAATTCTTC
TRBV11-2	TRBJ2-7	.	.	18	CASSLNFFSGNRSYEQYF	TGTGCCAGCAGCTTAAATTTTTTTAGCGGTAATCGATCCTACGAGCAGTACTTC
TRBV28	TRBJ1-2	once	.	13	CASSSVPQLGATF	TGTGCCAGCAGTTCAGTCCCTCAACTTGGGGCCACCTTC
TRBV12-3/TRBV12-4	TRBJ2-1	few	TRBD1	15	CASSFSGGSYNEQFF	TGTGCCAGCAGTTTCTCAGGGGGTAGTTACAATGAGCAGTTCTTC
TRBV29-1	TRBJ2-2	once	TRBD2	14	CSAMIAGVTGELFF	TGCAGCGCGATGATAGCGGGAGTCACCGGGGAGTTGTTTTTT
TRBV5-4	TRBJ2-1	.	.	17	CASSLVGIGLPELQQFF	TGTGCCAGCAGCTTGGTAGGAATCGGACTCCCGGAATTGCAGCAGTTCTTC
TRBV5-6	TRBJ2-1	.	.	16	CASSLIAGGGYNEQFF	TGTGCCAGCAGCTTGATCGCTGGCGGAGGCTACAATGAGCAGTTCTTC
TRBV11-2	TRBJ2-1	.	.	17	CDSSLELEGASYNEQLF	TGTGACAGCAGCTTAGAGTTGGAGGGAGCGTCCTATAATGAGCAGCTCTTC
TRBV7-6	TRBJ2-2	.	.	12	CASSHEGGDLFF	TGTGCCAGCAGCCACGAGGGTGGGGATTTGTTTTTT
TRBV11-3	TRBJ2-3	.	.	14	CASSKRDLTDTQYF	TGTGCCAGCAGCAAACGTGACCTCACTGATACGCAGTATTTT
TRBV11-2	TRBJ2-3	.	.	16	CANSFGSRVTTGTQYF	TGTGCCAACAGCTTTGGGTCCAGGGTTACCACAGGTACGCAGTATTTT
TRBV10-3	TRBJ1-2	medium-sized	.	15	CAISDSDRRGDGYTF	TGTGCCATCAGTGACTCGGACCGCAGGGGTGATGGCTACACCTTC
TRBV4-1	TRBJ2-1	many	.	15	CASSQDGGLRNEQFF	TGCGCCAGCAGCCAAGATGGGGGGTTACGCAATGAGCAGTTCTTC
TRBV28	TRBJ2-7	.	TRBD2	13	CATGTSGFYEQYF	TGTGCCACCGGGACTAGCGGGTTCTACGAGCAGTACTTC
TRBV12-3/TRBV12-4	TRBJ2-3	many	.	14	CASSFLDVTDTQYF	TGTGCCAGCAGTTTCCTGGATGTAACAGATACGCAGTATTTT
TRBV11-2	TRBJ2-1	.	.	16	CASSLAAGTSHNEQFF	TGTGCCAGCAGCTTAGCGGCGGGGACCTCCCACAATGAACAGTTCTTT
TRBV6-1	TRBJ2-1	few	.	16	CASTALSGRAYNEQFF	TGTGCCAGCACCGCCCTAAGCGGCAGAGCCTACAATGAGCAGTTCTTC
TRBV30	TRBJ2-6	.	TRBD1	16	CASTTGGTSGANVLTF	TGTGCCTCTACGACAGGGGGGACATCTGGGGCCAACGTCCTGACTTTC
TRBV20-1	TRBJ2-1	many	.	11	CSARSDPEQFF	TGCAGTGCTAGATCTGACCCCGAGCAGTTCTTC
TRBV13	TRBJ1-1	few	.	17	CASSQRVGFGKHTEAFF	TGTGCCAGCAGCCAAAGGGTAGGGTTCGGAAAACACACTGAAGCTTTCTTT
TRBV6-1	TRBJ2-7	.	.	12	CANSSVGDKQYF	TGTGCCAACAGCAGTGTCGGGGACAAGCAGTACTTC
TRBV5-1	TRBJ2-5	many	.	11	CASSREGTQYF	TGCGCCAGCAGCCGCGAGGGGACCCAGTACTTC
TRBV5-6	TRBJ1-1	.	TRBD1	15	CAGSFRERRTGAAFF	TGTGCCGGCAGCTTCCGAGAACGTAGGACAGGCGCTGCTTTCTTT
TRBV10-3	TRBJ2-5	.	.	13	CAISRDWGETQYF	TGTGCCATCTCACGGGACTGGGGCGAGACCCAGTATTTC
TRBV29-1	TRBJ1-1	few	TRBD1	14	CSGGRGLVNTEAFF	TGCAGTGGCGGCAGGGGGCTTGTGAACACTGAAGCTTTCTTT
TRBV10-3	TRBJ2-1	.	.	15	CAISSLAGHYNEQFF	TGTGCCATCAGTAGTCTTGCGGGACATTACAATGAGCAGTTCTTC
TRBV4-2	TRBJ2-1	.	TRBD2	19	CASSQDLRSGIGSYNEQFF	TGTGCCAGCAGCCAAGATCTTCGGAGCGGGATAGGATCCTACAATGAGCAGTTCTTC
TRBV20-1	TRBJ2-4	.	TRBD1	15	CSAIAPGQGWDIQYF	TGCAGTGCTATAGCCCCGGGACAGGGTTGGGACATTCAGTACTTC
TRBV12-3/TRBV12-4	TRBJ2-1	.	.	15	CASSLLLVGVNEQFF	TGTGCCAGCAGTTTACTGCTAGTGGGAGTAAATGAGCAGTTCTTC
TRBV11-2	TRBJ2-2	.	.	13	CASSFSLTGELFF	TGTGCCAGCAGCTTTAGTCTCACCGGGGAGCTGTTTTTT
TRBV6-6	TRBJ2-1	.	TRBD1	15	CASSGGQVRMNEQFF	TGTGCCAGCAGTGGGGGACAGGTAAGGATGAATGAGCAGTTCTTC
TRBV12-3/TRBV12-4	TRBJ1-2	many	.	13	CASSFQGRYGYTF	TGTGCCAGCAGTTTTCAGGGAAGATATGGCTACACCTTC
TRBV14	TRBJ1-4	few	.	13	CASSRDGREKLFF	TGTGCCAGCAGCCGGGACGGTCGTGAAAAACTGTTTTTT
TRBV6-1	TRBJ2-1	.	TRBD2	15	CASSQLAGGKNEQFF	TGTGCGAGCAGTCAACTTGCGGGAGGGAAGAATGAGCAGTTCTTC
TRBV6-1	TRBJ1-6	.	.	14	CASNEARQNSPLHF	TGTGCCAGCAATGAAGCGAGGCAGAATTCACCCCTCCACTTT
TRBV6-1	TRBJ2-3	.	TRBD1	20	CASTAIPGQGGGCVPDTQHF	TGTGCCAGCACTGCAATACCGGGACAGGGGGGGGGATGTGTCCCAGATACGCAGCACTTT
TRBV20-1	TRBJ2-1	.	TRBD2	15	CCARDWRGDYNEQFF	TGCTGTGCTAGAGATTGGCGGGGGGATTACAATGAGCAGTTCTTC
TRBV12-3/TRBV12-4	TRBJ2-2	.	TRBD2	14	CASTPKSNSGKLFF	TGTGCCAGCACTCCAAAATCAAACAGCGGGAAGCTGTTTTTT
TRBV20-1	TRBJ1-6	.	TRBD1	17	CSDRRGTGSSYNAPLQF	TGCAGTGATAGACGTGGGACAGGGAGCTCCTATAATGCACCCCTCCAATTT
TRBV12-3/TRBV12-4	TRBJ2-1	.	TRBD1	15	CASSPPGGGNNEQFF	TGTGCCAGCAGTCCCCCAGGGGGCGGAAACAATGAGCAGTTCTTC
TRBV20-1	TRBJ2-1	many	.	13	CSASNRGGVGQFF	TGCAGTGCTAGTAACCGGGGTGGGGTCGGTCAGTTCTTC
TRBV4-2	TRBJ1-1	.	.	15	CASSQLKRGGTEAFF	TGTGCCAGCAGCCAACTCAAGCGAGGAGGCACTGAAGCTTTCTTT
TRBV30	TRBJ1-2	.	.	16	CAWSVRQDSGRYGYTF	TGTGCCTGGAGTGTACGACAAGACTCAGGACGCTATGGCTACACCTTC
TRBV20-1	TRBJ1-4	few	.	10	CSAYSEKLFF	TGCAGTGCTTACAGTGAAAAACTGTTTTTT
TRBV6-1	TRBJ2-5	.	.	13	CASSVVREGTEYF	TGTGCCAGCAGTGTAGTGAGGGAAGGGACCGAGTACTTC
TRBV5-1	TRBJ1-1	.	.	15	CASSSGGGLNTEAFF	TGCGCCAGCAGCTCTGGGGGGGGTTTGAACACTGAAGCTTTCTTT
TRBV4-2	TRBJ2-2	.	.	16	CASSQDPMANTRELFF	TGTGCCAGCAGCCAAGATCCGATGGCCAACACCAGGGAGCTGTTTTTT
TRBV28	TRBJ2-2	.	TRBD1	15	CASSQRTGYTGELFF	TGTGCCAGCAGTCAGAGGACAGGGTATACCGGGGAGCTGTTTTTT